The entry below gives a single T cell receptor beta chain sequence along with its context. Its antigen is not known. The investigators reverse transcribed all of the isolated RNA, so they sequenced expressed TCRB transcripts. Profiling relied on immunoSEQ multiplex PCR, and the TCRdb table lists in-frame clones only, not all of them. This table has under 300,000 clones, around 21% appearing once. This record belongs to a study of beta chain features in type 1 diabetes. Overall study: Sorted cells from all samples, numbering about 98 million, were examined. Notes on the study in general: PCR might pick shorter templates more often, in the same way for patients and controls. TCRB CDR3 length was moderately but significantly reduced in all four CD4+ subsets of Type 1 diabetes patients. The influence of HLA type on TCRB rearrangement stayed undetermined.

V lost 5 bases, J lost 6 bases, and 11 bases lay in between. The V gene's germline CDR1 is SQVTM and CDR2 ANQGSEA. This CDR3 is built from 12 residues. This sequence joins TRBV29-1 and TRBJ2-1; D remains ambiguous. The sample taken for sequencing was naive CD4+ T cells from blood. This TCR was sampled from a woman aged 35 to 49 with type 1 diabetes. CDR3 sequence: CSVHSFLNEQFF. In DNA form, the CDR3 reads TGCAGCGTTCACAGCTTCCTCAATGAGCAGTTCTTC.